The 17 T cell receptor beta chains presented below share a single source sample, sequenced in a study of cytomegalovirus exposure and HLA in healthy donors (dated by TCRdb to the late 2010s). Library preparation was by the immunoSEQ multiplex PCR assay. A mixture of 60 forward primers for TCR Vbeta segments and 13 reverse primers for TCR Jbeta segments was used in the multiplex PCR. The table was pulled from immuneACCESS by TCRdb, which kept in-frame rearrangements only. Such tables lose some clones; where checked, under half of the loss comes from unresolved V genes, and the rest has no known cause. This sample has some 110,000 clones in its table, and about 59% of those were observed once. The leading ten clones occupy over 8.5% of the sample. The source material was PBMCs. Receptor source: a woman aged 40 to 49 in good health and CMV-seropositive.

V and J are TRBV13 and TRBJ2-7; 14 nucleotides agree with TRBD2. CDR3 length: 19 amino acids. Germline lookup yields CDR1 PRHDT and CDR2 FYEKMQ (reference sequence). V shed 3 bases and J 10 bases; nucleotides not matched to a gene: 20. The CDR3 here is CASSFFGTSGSGGFGRQYF. CDR3 DNA sequence: TGTGCCAGCAGCTTCTTCGGGACTAGCGGGAGTGGAGGTTTTGGGCGACAGTACTTC. Supplemented by reference TRBV13 and TRBJ2-7, the full variable domain reads AAGVIQSPRHLIKEKRETATLKCYPIPRHDTVYWYQQGPGQDPQFLISFYEKMQSDKGSIPDRFSAQQFSDYHSELNMSSLELGDSALYFCASSFFGTSGSGGFGRQYFGPGTRLTVT.

This clone was seen a handful of times. V and J are TRBV2 and TRBJ1-2; the match to TRBD1 covers 9 bases. The CDR3 runs to 13 residues. In germline, CDR1 is SNHLY, CDR2 FYNNEI. V lost 5 bases and J lost 6; bases outside the gene matches: 4. The CDR3 is CASSRDRENGYTF. The CDR3 DNA reads TGTGCCAGCAGTCGGGACAGGGAGAATGGCTACACCTTC.

The J gene is TRBJ2-7, the V gene TRBV27, with TRBD2 as a possible D gene (6 bases). Between the trimmed V and J ends, which lost 1 base and 2 bases, there was a span of 9 bases. Germline assignment: CDR1 MNHEY and CDR2 SMNVEV (reference sequence). The CDR3 is 14 residues long. The CDR3 spells CASSLWDSAYEQYF. Here the CDR3 DNA reads TGTGCCAGCAGTTTATGGGACTCAGCCTACGAGCAGTACTTC.

This chain links TRBV7-9 with TRBJ1-5; no clear D. Trimming took 2 bases from V and 4 from J, leaving 3 bases between them. The CDR3 runs 12 residues. The germline V gene encodes CDR1 SEHNR and CDR2 FQNEAQ (reference sequence). CDR3 DNA sequence: TGTGCCAGCAGCTTAATAAATCAGCCCCAGCATTTT. It encodes CASSLINQPQHF.

The CDR3: CASSSPLTSGSGVQFF. As DNA, the CDR3 is TGTGCCAGCAGCTCGCCTCTGACTAGCGGGAGTGGGGTGCAGTTCTTC. V and J are TRBV13 and TRBJ2-1; 12 bases line up with TRBD2. In germline, CDR1 is PRHDT, CDR2 FYEKMQ (reference sequence). This CDR3 contains 16 residues. V shed 4 bases and J 12 bases; nucleotides not matched to a gene: 13.

Only a few counts were recorded for this clone. In DNA, the CDR3 is TGTGCCAGCAGCTTAGCCCTAGCGGGAAGGGGCGAGCAGTACTTC. This codes for CASSLALAGRGEQYF. This rearrangement joins TRBV7-2 to TRBJ2-7, with 9 nucleotides matching TRBD2. CDR1 and CDR2 from the germline V gene are SGHTA and FQGNSA. The ends lost 0 bases at V and 6 bases at J; junction bases unmatched: 6. The CDR3 consists of 15 residues.

This clone was detected only once. This chain joins TRBV5-8 and TRBJ2-5; D not certain. This CDR3 spans 13 amino acids. With 3 bases removed from V and 2 bases from J, the gap between germline ends came to 8 bases. Germline CDR1 SGHTS, CDR2 YDEGEE. CDR3 DNA sequence: TGTGCCAGCAGCTCAACTTATCAAGAGACCCAGTACTTC. Its protein product is CASSSTYQETQYF.

The V call is TRBV30, the J call TRBJ1-2; maybe TRBD1 (5 bases). This CDR3 spans 12 amino acids. In germline, CDR1 is GTSNPN, CDR2 SVGIG (reference sequence). V lost 2 bases to trimming and J lost 7 bases, with 11 bases between them. CDR3 amino acids: CAWSLDSAGYTF. CDR3 DNA: TGTGCCTGGAGTTTAGACAGTGCTGGCTACACCTTC. Drawing the rest from reference TRBV30 and TRBJ1-2, the complete variable domain is SQTIHQWPATLVQPVGSPLSLECTVEGTSNPNLYWYRQAAGRGLQLLFYSVGIGQISSEVPQNLSASRPQDRQFILSSKKLLLSDSGFYLCAWSLDSAGYTFGSGTRLTVV.

V is TRBV6-6 and J is TRBJ1-1; possibly TRBD1 for D (5 bases). The CDR3 contains 15 residues. CDR1 is MNHNY and CDR2 is SVGAGI in the germline V gene (reference sequence). V was clipped by 2 bases and J by 0 bases, with 10 bases between them. The CDR3 here is CASSYVGQLNTEAFF. CDR3 bases: TGTGCCAGCAGTTACGTGGGGCAGTTGAACACTGAAGCTTTCTTT.

This rearrangement joins TRBV4-1 to TRBJ2-7, with D hard to call. The CDR3 covers 15 residues. The V gene lost 4 bases and the J gene lost 0 bases, with 13 bases spanning the gap. Per the germline V gene, CDR1 is MGHRA and CDR2 is YSYEKL. CDR3 sequence reads: CASSPNSLSSYEQYF. CDR3 bases: TGCGCCAGCAGCCCTAACTCACTAAGCTCCTACGAGCAGTACTTC.

This clone came up a few times. The chain has TRBV2 and TRBJ2-2; D not resolved. The CDR3 has 14 residues. V was clipped by 4 bases and J by 7 bases, with 13 bases between them. The V gene's germline CDR1 is SNHLY and CDR2 FYNNEI. The chain's CDR3 is CASSVRQADGELFF. The CDR3 DNA follows: TGTGCCAGCAGTGTTCGCCAGGCCGACGGGGAGCTGTTTTTT.

The gene calls are TRBV11-3 and TRBJ1-2, with D uncertain. The CDR3 is 15 amino acids. Germline values: CDR1 SGHNT, CDR2 YENEEA. Deletions cut 5 bases from V and 2 bases from J, with 15 bases between. Here the CDR3 reads CASSRDPTRNYGYTF. The DNA of the CDR3 is TGTGCCAGCAGCCGAGACCCGACAAGGAACTATGGCTACACCTTC. Full variable domain (outside the CDR3, taken from reference TRBV11-3 and TRBJ1-2): EAGVVQSPRYKIIEKKQPVAFWCNPISGHNTLYWYLQNLGQGPELLIRYENEEAVDDSQLPKDRFSAERLKGVDSTLKIQPAELGDSAVYLCASSRDPTRNYGYTFGSGTRLTVV.

V gene TRBV27 combines with J gene TRBJ2-7; D remains unclear. The V gene lost 5 bases and the J gene lost 0 bases, with 8 bases spanning the gap. The CDR3 contains 13 residues. Germline CDR1 MNHEY, CDR2 SMNVEV (reference sequence). This chain's CDR3 is CASSPTISYEQYF. CDR3 coding DNA: TGTGCCAGCAGTCCTACGATCTCCTACGAGCAGTACTTC.

The chain has TRBV5-1 and TRBJ2-7; tentative D call: TRBD2 (5 bases). Germline V gene data show CDR1 as SGHRS and CDR2 as YFSETQ. With 0 bases removed from V and 6 bases from J, the gap between germline ends came to 16 bases. The CDR3 is 15 residues long. The CDR3 sequence: CASSLGGNALGEQYF. The CDR3 bases are TGCGCCAGCAGCTTGGGAGGGAACGCCCTCGGCGAGCAGTACTTC.

The chain joins TRBV29-1 to TRBJ2-1; D is unclear. Trimming cost V 8 bases and J 5 bases, with 19 bases left between them. The germline V gene has CDR1 SQVTM and CDR2 ANQGSEA. The CDR3 totals 14 residues. The CDR3 is CSPRAMEPNNEQFF. For the CDR3, the DNA is TGCAGCCCACGAGCGATGGAGCCCAACAATGAGCAGTTCTTC.

The chain uses TRBV6-5 and TRBJ2-1, with 7 bases matching TRBD1. CDR3 size: 13 residues. V lost 1 base, J lost 9 bases, and 3 bases stayed unmatched. Germline V gives CDR1 MNHEY, CDR2 SVGAGI. CDR3 loop: CASSYYRGSEQFF. The CDR3 DNA sequence: TGTGCCAGCAGTTACTACAGGGGTAGTGAGCAGTTCTTC.

This chain uses TRBV5-6 with TRBJ2-1; the D gene is possibly TRBD2 (5 bases). The germline V and J ends were trimmed by 4 bases and 2 bases, with 13 bases remaining between them. This CDR3 has 15 residues. Germline CDR1 SGHDT, CDR2 YYEEEE. CDR3 loop: CASSRVAGPYNEQFF. The DNA of the CDR3 is TGTGCCAGCAGCCGTGTCGCGGGCCCCTACAATGAGCAGTTCTTC.